This entry lists 27 T cell receptor beta chains sequenced from one sample in a study of T-cell memory formation after mild COVID-19. One entry per CDR3 protein, called by TCRdb with MiXCR from the 5' RACE reads. The sample has 200,000 to 300,000 distinct CDR3 sequences, roughly 9.4% seen once. What was sequenced was PBMCs or a T cell subset sorted from them (not recorded which). These receptor sequences come from a man in his late teens or twenties who had mild COVID-19 (a few samples of this study predate the infection). Cell type and time point are not known.

The V gene is TRBV6-6, the J gene TRBJ1-1, with TRBD1 matching 7 bases. This CDR3 is built from 13 residues. Per germline, CDR1 MNHNY and CDR2 SVGAGI (reference sequence). Trimming cost V 6 bases and J 5 bases; bases outside gene matches: 6. For the CDR3, the DNA is TGTGCCAGCAGAACTCAGGGGGTTACTGAAGCTTTCTTT. It is translated as CASRTQGVTEAFF.

In its sample, this clonotype was seen a few times. V and J are TRBV7-3 and TRBJ2-1, with a tentative D call TRBD1 (6 bases). The V end was cut by 5 bases, the J end by 6 bases, with 14 bases between. CDR1 and CDR2 (germline): SGHTA, FQGTGA. The CDR3 loop spans 14 amino acids. The CDR3 DNA is TGTGCCAGCAGCCCACCCACAGGGCTCAATGAGCAGTTCTTC. Protein: CASSPPTGLNEQFF.

The CDR3 region is CASSRGGVPEQYV. The CDR3 nucleotides read TGTGCCAGCAGCAGGGGTGGGGTCCCCGAGCAGTACGTC. The V call is TRBV5-4, the J call TRBJ2-7; perhaps TRBD1 as D (5 bases). Germline V CDR1 and CDR2: SGHNT, YYREEE (reference sequence). V lost 4 bases and J lost 6, with 14 bases in between. The CDR3 is 13 amino acids.

The chain is built from TRBV7-2 and TRBJ2-2; no clear D gene. This CDR3 region has 13 residues. V was shortened by 4 bases and J by 2 bases, with 5 bases between the two germline ends. CDR1 is SGHTA and CDR2 is FQGNSA in the germline V gene. The CDR3 region is CASSSINTGELFF. The CDR3 DNA sequence: TGTGCCAGCAGCTCCATTAACACCGGGGAGCTGTTTTTT.

This clonotype showed up just once. V and J are TRBV10-1 and TRBJ1-5; 7 bases are a match to TRBD1. CDR1 WNHNN and CDR2 SYGVQD come from the germline V gene (reference sequence). The CDR3 is 15 amino acids. Trimming at V came to 8 bases and at J to 1 base, leaving 8 bases not matched to a gene. The CDR3 nucleotides are TGCGCCAGCCGGACAGGCAAAAAGAGCAATCAGCCCCAGCATTTT. Translated: CASRTGKKSNQPQHF.

Ten or more counts support this clonotype. The chain is built from TRBV6-1 and TRBJ2-7; D uncertain. CDR1 is MNHNS, CDR2 SASEGT, per germline. The V end was cut by 6 bases, the J end by 2 bases, with 11 bases between. There are 13 residues in the CDR3. As DNA, the CDR3 is TGTGCCAGCAGCGAACCTAATACCTACGAGCAGTACTTC. It is translated as CASSEPNTYEQYF.

This clonotype was recorded a few times. The V gene is TRBV20-1, the J gene TRBJ2-7; the D is unclear. The CDR3 length is 12 residues. Per germline, CDR1 DFQATT and CDR2 SNEGSKA (reference sequence). V shed 1 base and J shed 5 bases, with 9 bases lying between them. CDR3 in amino acids: CSARGIINEQYF. CDR3 in DNA: TGCAGTGCTAGAGGTATAATTAACGAGCAGTACTTC.

V gene TRBV5-4 combines with J gene TRBJ2-2, with D possibly being TRBD1 (5 bases). CDR3 length equals 14 residues. Trimming cost V 9 bases and J 7 bases, with 19 bases left between them. Per germline, CDR1 SGHNT and CDR2 YYREEE (reference sequence). This CDR3 is CATQKGGADGELFF. CDR3 sequence (DNA): TGTGCCACCCAAAAAGGTGGGGCGGACGGGGAGCTGTTTTTT.

This sequence joins TRBV4-3 and TRBJ2-7, with D perhaps given as TRBD1 or TRBD2 (5 bases each). Deletions cut 0 bases from V and 0 bases from J, with 12 bases between. From germline, CDR1 is LGHNA and CDR2 YSLEER. The CDR3 covers 16 residues. CDR3 DNA sequence: TGCGCCAGCAGCCAAGATGGGTGGGACCTCTCCTACGAGCAGTACTTC. As protein: CASSQDGWDLSYEQYF.

The chain joins TRBV29-1 to TRBJ2-7, with D possibly being TRBD1 (5 bases). Germline CDR1 SQVTM, CDR2 ANQGSEA. V shed 7 bases and J shed 2 bases, with 18 bases lying between them. The CDR3 totals 14 residues. DNA of the CDR3: TGCAGCGGGCTCCGACAGCTAGTTCCCTACGAGCAGTACGTC. Translating gives CSGLRQLVPYEQYV.

This clonotype was found many times. The J gene is TRBJ2-1, the V gene TRBV12-3 or TRBV12-4; 7 positions match TRBD1. The CDR3 totals 15 residues. Losses at the gene ends were 7 bases for V and 3 bases for J; bases not matched to a gene: 9. CDR3 region: CASKPRTGGYNEQFF. The CDR3 nucleotides read TGTGCCAGCAAACCGCGGACAGGAGGCTACAATGAGCAGTTCTTC.

The table lists this clonotype with a few counts. The chain recombines TRBV7-9 with TRBJ2-7; 7 bases line up with TRBD1. Per germline, CDR1 SEHNR and CDR2 FQNEAQ (reference sequence). CDR3 length: 15 amino acids. Trimming cost V 2 bases and J 4 bases; bases outside gene matches: 8. This CDR3 is CASSLLTGMSYEQYF. The CDR3 DNA reads TGTGCCAGCAGCTTATTGACAGGGATGTCATACGAGCAGTACTTC.

V gene TRBV6-5 combines with J gene TRBJ1-5, with no clear D. Germline V gives CDR1 MNHEY, CDR2 SVGAGI. The germline V and J ends were trimmed by 6 bases and 9 bases, with 12 bases remaining between them. CDR3 size: 12 residues. This CDR3 reads CASSPRGLPQHF. The CDR3 DNA reads as TGTGCCAGCAGCCCGCGGGGTCTGCCCCAGCATTTT.

There are many counts of this clonotype. The V gene is TRBV4-3, the J gene TRBJ2-5, with D possibly TRBD2 on 6 matching bases. The CDR3 is made up of 15 amino acids. Trimming stripped 1 base from V and 5 bases from J, with 14 bases between. The germline V gene has CDR1 LGHNA and CDR2 YSLEER. CDR3 nucleotides: TGCGCCAGCAGCCAAGTTTTAGAGGGGAGGGAGACCCAGTACTTC. Residues: CASSQVLEGRETQYF.

CDR3 amino acids: CASSQGETYEQYF. The CDR3 DNA follows: TGCGCCAGCAGCCAAGGGGAGACCTACGAGCAGTACTTC. J is TRBJ2-7 and V is TRBV4-3, with D possibly being TRBD2 (5 bases). The V end was cut by 1 base, the J end by 2 bases, with 6 bases between. This CDR3 contains 13 residues. Looked up from germline, CDR1 is LGHNA and CDR2 is YSLEER.

This clonotype was seen more than once but under ten times. V gene TRBV9 combines with J gene TRBJ2-2; perhaps TRBD2 as D (6 bases). V was clipped by 4 bases and J by 3 bases, with 13 bases between them. Germline loops: CDR1 SGDLS, CDR2 YYNGEE. The CDR3 totals 15 residues. The CDR3 sequence is CASSKGWGDTGELFF. The CDR3 DNA follows: TGTGCCAGCAGCAAGGGTTGGGGGGACACCGGGGAGCTGTTTTTT. The full variable domain, with the rest looked up from reference TRBV9 and TRBJ2-2, is DSGVTQTPKHLITATGQRVTLRCSPRSGDLSVYWYQQSLDQGLQFLIQYYNGEERAKGNILERFSAQQFPDLHSELNLSSLELGDSALYFCASSKGWGDTGELFFGEGSRLTVL.

This clonotype was counted ten times or more. The rearrangement joins TRBV6-6 to TRBJ2-7; 7 nucleotides align to TRBD1. V shed 11 bases and J 7 bases; nucleotides not matched to a gene: 14. Germline lookup yields CDR1 MNHNY and CDR2 SVGAGI (reference sequence). This CDR3 has 13 amino acids. CDR3 nucleotide sequence: TGTGCCGCCCGCCGCAGGACAGGCCAGGAGCAGTACTTC. This sequence encodes CAARRRTGQEQYF.

The chain carries TRBV24-1 and TRBJ2-7; 7 bases fit TRBD2. The CDR3 sequence is 16 residues long. After removal of 6 bases from V and 2 bases from J, the junction contained 12 bases not matched to a gene. Germline assignment: CDR1 KGHDR and CDR2 SFDVKD. The CDR3 DNA sequence: TGTGCCACCAGTCTTCGGGGGGACGGCCTCCCCTACGAGCAGTACGTC. Translating it yields CATSLRGDGLPYEQYV.

Only a few counts were recorded for this clonotype. This chain joins TRBV28 and TRBJ2-3; D remains unclear. This CDR3 has 13 amino acids. Trimming stripped 7 bases from V and 3 bases from J, with 11 bases between. From germline, CDR1 is MDHEN and CDR2 SYDVKM. The CDR3 loop is CASTRTETDTQYF. CDR3 DNA sequence: TGTGCCAGCACCCGGACGGAGACAGATACGCAGTATTTT.

The chain combines TRBV15 with TRBJ2-2, with 9 bases fitting TRBD1. This CDR3 comprises 15 residues. The V gene end was trimmed by 6 bases and the J gene end by 3 bases; junction bases not matched to a gene: 5. Per germline, CDR1 LNHNV and CDR2 YYDKDF (reference sequence). This chain's CDR3 is CATRPGTGYTGELFF. In DNA, the CDR3 is TGTGCCACCAGACCCGGGACAGGGTACACCGGGGAGCTGTTTTTT. Complete variable domain (other parts from reference TRBV15 and TRBJ2-2): DAMVIQNPRYQVTQFGKPVTLSCSQTLNHNVMYWYQQKSSQAPKLLFHYYDKDFNNEADTPDNFQSRRPNTSFCFLDIRSPGLGDTAMYLCATRPGTGYTGELFFGEGSRLTVL.

This clonotype was counted only a few times. The rearrangement links TRBV20-1 to TRBJ2-7; D might be TRBD1 (6 bases). Germline-derived CDR1 and CDR2 are DFQATT and SNEGSKA (reference sequence). The CDR3 spans 15 residues. V dropped 2 bases and J dropped 0 bases, with 14 bases sitting between them. The CDR3, as DNA: TGCAGTGCTAGATACGGGGTGGGGGCCTCCTACGAGCAGTACTTC. It is translated as CSARYGVGASYEQYF.

V usage is TRBV19 and J usage is TRBJ2-2; D ambiguous. Trimming took off 7 bases at V and 6 bases at J, with 9 bases between the two ends. CDR1 and CDR2 (germline): LNHDA, SQIVND (reference sequence). The CDR3 runs 12 residues. The CDR3 loop reads CASIRGAGELFF. The CDR3 DNA reads as TGTGCCAGTATCAGAGGCGCCGGGGAGCTGTTTTTT.

The table lists this clonotype with a few counts. This chain uses TRBV20-1 with TRBJ1-4; 7 bases are shared with TRBD1. The CDR3 consists of 13 residues. Losses at the gene ends were 3 bases for V and 4 bases for J; bases not matched to a gene: 2. Germline CDR1 and CDR2: DFQATT and SNEGSKA (reference sequence). CDR3 in DNA: TGCAGTGCTAGCGGGGACAGTAATGAAAAACTGTTTTTT. Protein: CSASGDSNEKLFF.

The chain combines TRBV24-1 with TRBJ1-5, with D hard to call. This CDR3 is 16 amino acids long. The V gene lost 3 bases and the J gene lost 0 bases, with 11 bases spanning the gap. Germline CDR1 KGHDR, CDR2 SFDVKD. CDR3 residues: CATSDNRRYSNQPQHF. CDR3 DNA: TGTGCCACCAGTGATAATAGACGGTATAGCAATCAGCCCCAGCATTTT.

This clonotype was found a few times. This chain links TRBV2 with TRBJ2-5; TRBD2 aligns across 12 bases. CDR1 and CDR2 from the germline V gene are SNHLY and FYNNEI. V dropped 7 bases and J dropped 7; count of bases not matched to a gene: 7. This CDR3 is 14 amino acids long. Written as DNA, the CDR3 is TGTGCCAGCAAGTTCTCTAGCGGGGGGGGGACCCAGTACTTC. Its protein product is CASKFSSGGGTQYF.

V gene TRBV24-1 combines with J gene TRBJ2-7; unclear D gene. The V gene lost 7 bases and the J gene lost 5 bases, with 5 bases spanning the gap. Germline lookup yields CDR1 KGHDR and CDR2 SFDVKD. There are 10 residues in the CDR3. CDR3 sequence reads: CATRPDEQYF. For the CDR3, the DNA is TGTGCCACCAGACCAGACGAGCAGTACTTC.

This clonotype has more than one count but fewer than ten. V gene TRBV9 combines with J gene TRBJ2-1; TRBD1 matches at 11 bases. V lost 2 bases to trimming and J lost 4 bases; unmatched junction nucleotides: 5. Germline V gene sequence: CDR1 SGDLS, CDR2 YYNGEE. This CDR3 region has 16 residues. The CDR3 loop reads CASSVEGQGEYNEQFF. The CDR3 region has the DNA TGTGCCAGCAGCGTCGAGGGACAGGGGGAATACAATGAGCAGTTCTTC.